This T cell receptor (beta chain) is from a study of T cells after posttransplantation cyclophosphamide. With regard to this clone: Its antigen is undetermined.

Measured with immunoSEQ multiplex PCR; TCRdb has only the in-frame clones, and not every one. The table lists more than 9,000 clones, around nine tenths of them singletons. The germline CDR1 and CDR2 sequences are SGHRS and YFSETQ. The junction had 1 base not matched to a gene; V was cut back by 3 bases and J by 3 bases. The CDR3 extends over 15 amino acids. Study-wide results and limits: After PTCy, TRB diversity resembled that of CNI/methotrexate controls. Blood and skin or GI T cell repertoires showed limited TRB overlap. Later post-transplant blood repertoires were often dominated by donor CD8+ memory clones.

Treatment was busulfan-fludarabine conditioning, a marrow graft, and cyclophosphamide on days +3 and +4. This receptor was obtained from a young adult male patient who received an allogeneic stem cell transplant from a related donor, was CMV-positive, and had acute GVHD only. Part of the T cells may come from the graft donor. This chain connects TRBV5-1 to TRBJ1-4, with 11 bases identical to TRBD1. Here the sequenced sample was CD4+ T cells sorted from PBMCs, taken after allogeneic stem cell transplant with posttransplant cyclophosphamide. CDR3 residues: CASSWDRGANEKLFF. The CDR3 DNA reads TGCGCCAGCAGCTGGGACAGGGGGGCTAATGAAAAACTGTTTTTT. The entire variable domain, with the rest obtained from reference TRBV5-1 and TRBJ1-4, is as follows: KAGVTQTPRYLIKTRGQQVTLSCSPISGHRSVSWYQQTPGQGLQFLFEYFSETQRNKGNFPGRFSGRQFSNSRSEMNVSTLELGDSALYLCASSWDRGANEKLFFGSGTQLSVL.